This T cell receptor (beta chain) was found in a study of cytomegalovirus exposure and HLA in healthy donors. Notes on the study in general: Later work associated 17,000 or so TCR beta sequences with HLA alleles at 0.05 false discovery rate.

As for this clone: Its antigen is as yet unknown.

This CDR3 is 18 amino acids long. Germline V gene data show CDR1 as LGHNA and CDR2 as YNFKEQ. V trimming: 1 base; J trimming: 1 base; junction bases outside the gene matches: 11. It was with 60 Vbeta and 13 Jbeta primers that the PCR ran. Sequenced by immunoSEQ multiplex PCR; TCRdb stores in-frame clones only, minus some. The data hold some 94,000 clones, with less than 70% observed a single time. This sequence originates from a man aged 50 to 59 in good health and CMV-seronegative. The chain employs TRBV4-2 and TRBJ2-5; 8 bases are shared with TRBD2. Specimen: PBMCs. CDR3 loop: CASSQGLISLAGQETQYF. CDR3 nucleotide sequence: TGTGCCAGCAGCCAAGGCCTAATATCTCTAGCGGGCCAAGAGACCCAGTACTTC.